This TCR beta chain was found in a study of identical twins. TCRdb re-derived calls from the 5' RACE reads in MiXCR, one entry per CDR3 protein. This table has more than 1.5 million distinct CDR3 sequences, roughly 35% appearing once. About this clonotype itself: No antigen is known for it.

V trimming: 4 bases; J trimming: 5 bases; junction bases outside the gene matches: 4. Germline V lookup: CDR1 MDHEN, CDR2 SYDVKM. This CDR3 is 15 amino acids long. Healthy Caucasian donors formed the entire cohort. Study-wide results and limits: Fewer insertions marked abundant cord blood beta clonotypes; young adult naive trended weakly, memory not at all.

The sequence was collected from a newborn girl in good health. The sample comprised cord blood. The chain carries TRBV28 and TRBJ1-6; TRBD1 matches at 8 bases. The CDR3 nucleotides read TGTGCCAGCAGTTGGACAGGGAATAATAATTCACCCCTCCACTTT. This encodes CASSWTGNNNSPLHF.